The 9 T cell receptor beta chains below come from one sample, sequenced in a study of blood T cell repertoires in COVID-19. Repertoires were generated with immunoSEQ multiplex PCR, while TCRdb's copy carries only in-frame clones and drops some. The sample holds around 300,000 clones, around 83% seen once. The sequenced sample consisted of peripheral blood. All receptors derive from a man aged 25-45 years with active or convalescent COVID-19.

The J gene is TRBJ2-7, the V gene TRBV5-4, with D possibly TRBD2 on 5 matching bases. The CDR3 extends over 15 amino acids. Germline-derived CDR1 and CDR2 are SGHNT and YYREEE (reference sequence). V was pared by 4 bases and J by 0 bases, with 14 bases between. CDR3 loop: CASSPEAGLSYEQYF. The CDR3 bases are TGTGCCAGCAGCCCAGAGGCGGGTCTCTCCTACGAGCAGTACTTC.

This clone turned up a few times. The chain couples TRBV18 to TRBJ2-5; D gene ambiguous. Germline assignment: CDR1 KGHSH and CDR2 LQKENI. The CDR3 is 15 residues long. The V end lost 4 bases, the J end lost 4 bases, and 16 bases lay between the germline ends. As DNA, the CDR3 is TGTGCCAGCTCACTCCCCCCGGGTACCATAGAGACCCAGTACTTC. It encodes CASSLPPGTIETQYF.

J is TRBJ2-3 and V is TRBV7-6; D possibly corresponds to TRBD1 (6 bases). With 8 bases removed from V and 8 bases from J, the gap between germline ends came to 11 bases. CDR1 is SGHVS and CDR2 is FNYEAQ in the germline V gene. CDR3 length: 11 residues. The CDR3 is CASSQGSTQYF. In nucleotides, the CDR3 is TGTGCCAGCTCGCAGGGGTCTACGCAGTATTTT.

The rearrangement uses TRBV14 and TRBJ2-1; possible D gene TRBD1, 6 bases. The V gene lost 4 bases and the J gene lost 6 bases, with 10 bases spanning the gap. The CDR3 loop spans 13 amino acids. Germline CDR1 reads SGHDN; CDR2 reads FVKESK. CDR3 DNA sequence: TGTGCCAGCAGCCTCGGACAGCTCAATGAGCAGTTCTTC. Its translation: CASSLGQLNEQFF.

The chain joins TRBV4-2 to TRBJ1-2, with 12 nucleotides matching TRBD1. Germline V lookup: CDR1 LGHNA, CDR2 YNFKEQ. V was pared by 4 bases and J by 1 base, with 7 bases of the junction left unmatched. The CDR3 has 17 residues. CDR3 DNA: TGTGCCAGCAGCCCCCGGGACAGGGGGCGCGATAACTATGGCTACACCTTC. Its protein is CASSPRDRGRDNYGYTF.

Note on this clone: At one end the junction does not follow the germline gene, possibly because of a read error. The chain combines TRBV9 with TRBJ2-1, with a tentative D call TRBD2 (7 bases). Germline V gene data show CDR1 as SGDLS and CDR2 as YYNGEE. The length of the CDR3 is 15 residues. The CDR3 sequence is CPRHRGAFLGNEQFF. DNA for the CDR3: TGTCCCAGGCATCGGGGGGCCTTCTTGGGGAATGAGCAGTTCTTC.

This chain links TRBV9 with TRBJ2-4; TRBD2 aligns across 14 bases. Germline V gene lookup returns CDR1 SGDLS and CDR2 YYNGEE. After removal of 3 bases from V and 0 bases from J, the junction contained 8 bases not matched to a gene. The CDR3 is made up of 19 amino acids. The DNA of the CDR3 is TGTGCCAGCAGCGGATGGACTAGCGGGAGGCCCTCAGCCAAAAACATTCAGTACTTC. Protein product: CASSGWTSGRPSAKNIQYF.

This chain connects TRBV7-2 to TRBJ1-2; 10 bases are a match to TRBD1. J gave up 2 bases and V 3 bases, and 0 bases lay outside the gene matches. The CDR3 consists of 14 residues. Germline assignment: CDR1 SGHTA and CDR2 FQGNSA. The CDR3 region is CASSLTGGNYGYTF. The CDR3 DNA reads TGTGCCAGCAGCTTGACAGGGGGCAACTATGGCTACACCTTC. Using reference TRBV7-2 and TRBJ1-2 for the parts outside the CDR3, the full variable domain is GAGVSQSPSNKVTEKGKDVELRCDPISGHTALYWYRQSLGQGLEFLIYFQGNSAPDKSGLPSDRFSAERTGGSVSTLTIQRTQQEDSAVYLCASSLTGGNYGYTFGSGTRLTVV.

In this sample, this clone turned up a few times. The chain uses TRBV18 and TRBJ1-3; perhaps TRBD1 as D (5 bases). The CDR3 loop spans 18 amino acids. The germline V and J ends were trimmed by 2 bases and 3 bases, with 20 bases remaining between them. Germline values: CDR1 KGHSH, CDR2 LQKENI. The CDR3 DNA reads TGTGCCAGCTCACCAGAACCCTACCGCGGCCAGGGTGGAAACACCATATATTTT. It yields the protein CASSPEPYRGQGGNTIYF. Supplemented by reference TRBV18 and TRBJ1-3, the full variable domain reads NAGVMQNPRHLVRRRGQEARLRCSPMKGHSHVYWYRQLPEEGLKFMVYLQKENIIDESGMPKERFSAEFPKEGPSILRIQQVVRGDSAAYFCASSPEPYRGQGGNTIYFGEGSWLTVV.